The present entry profiles one T cell receptor (beta chain) with its context. The target antigen is unknown. The data belong to a study of cytomegalovirus exposure and HLA in healthy donors. Here immunoSEQ multiplex PCR was the method, and the copy in TCRdb shows in-frame clones only, minus some. This table has under 80,000 clones, roughly 90% appearing once. CDR3 length: 15 amino acids. The ends lost 5 bases at V and 8 bases at J; junction bases unmatched: 8. Germline V CDR1 and CDR2: MDHEN, SYDVKM. Whole-study results and caveats: Within the 90 to 150 validation repertoires, first-cohort TCR clusters tended to co-occur, according to a later analysis. The study flagged some 170 TCR beta chains as cytomegalovirus-associated. Most TCR sequences showed up rarely, but some public TCRs showed up in many donors.

While the first cohort had several hundred subjects, the donors belonged to the separate validation cohort of 100 to 150 subjects. This rearrangement joins TRBV28 to TRBJ2-1, with 11 nucleotides matching TRBD1. The TCR was taken from a woman under 30 in good health and CMV-seronegative. The sequenced sample consisted of PBMCs. The CDR3 protein is CASSPGGQGADEQFF. CDR3 coding DNA: TGTGCCAGCAGTCCCGGCGGACAGGGGGCGGATGAGCAGTTCTTC. Full variable domain (missing parts from reference TRBV28 and TRBJ2-1): DVKVTQSSRYLVKRTGEKVFLECVQDMDHENMFWYRQDPGLGLRLIYFSYDVKMKEKGDIPEGYSVSREKKERFSLILESASTNQTSMYLCASSPGGQGADEQFFGPGTRLTVL.